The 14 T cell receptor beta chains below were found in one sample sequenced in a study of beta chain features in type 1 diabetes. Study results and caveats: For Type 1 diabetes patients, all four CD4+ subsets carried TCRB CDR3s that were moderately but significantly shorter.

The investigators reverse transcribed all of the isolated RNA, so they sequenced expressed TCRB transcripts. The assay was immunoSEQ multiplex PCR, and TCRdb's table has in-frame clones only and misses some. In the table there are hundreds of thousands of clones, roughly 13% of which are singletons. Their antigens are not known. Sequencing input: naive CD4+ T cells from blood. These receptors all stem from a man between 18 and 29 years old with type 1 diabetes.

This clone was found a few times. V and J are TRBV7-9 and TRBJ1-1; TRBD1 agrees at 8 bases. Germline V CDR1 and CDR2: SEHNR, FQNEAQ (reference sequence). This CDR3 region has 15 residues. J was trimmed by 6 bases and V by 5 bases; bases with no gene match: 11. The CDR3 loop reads CASSPGQAIDAEAFF. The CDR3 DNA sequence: TGTGCCAGCAGCCCGGGACAGGCGATCGACGCTGAAGCTTTCTTT. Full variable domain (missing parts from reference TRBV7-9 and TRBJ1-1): DTGVSQNPRHKITKRGQNVTFRCDPISEHNRLYWYRQTLGQGPEFLTYFQNEAQLEKSRLLSDRFSAERPKGSFSTLEIQRTEQGDSAMYLCASSPGQAIDAEAFFGQGTRLTVV.

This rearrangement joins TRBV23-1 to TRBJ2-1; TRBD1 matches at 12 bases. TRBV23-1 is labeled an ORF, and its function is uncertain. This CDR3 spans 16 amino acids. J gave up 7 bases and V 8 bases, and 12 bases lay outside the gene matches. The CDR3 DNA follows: TGCGCCAGCTCGGAACCGGGACAGGGGGCCGCTAATGAGCAGTTCTTC. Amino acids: CASSEPGQGAANEQFF.

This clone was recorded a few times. The CDR3 nucleotides are TGTGCTAGTGGTTTGGGGACTAGCGGGAGGTCTGAGCAGTTCTTC. It is translated as CASGLGTSGRSEQFF. The chain uses TRBV12-5 and TRBJ2-1; 14 nucleotides match TRBD2. From germline, CDR1 is LGHNT and CDR2 FRNRAP. After removal of 1 base from V and 9 bases from J, the junction contained 2 bases not matched to a gene. The CDR3 has 15 amino acids.

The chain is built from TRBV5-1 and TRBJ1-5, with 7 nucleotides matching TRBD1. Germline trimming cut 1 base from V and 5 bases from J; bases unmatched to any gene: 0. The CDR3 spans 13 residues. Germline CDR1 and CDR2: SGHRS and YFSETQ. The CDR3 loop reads CASSLTGDQPQHF. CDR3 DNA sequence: TGCGCCAGCAGCTTGACAGGGGATCAGCCCCAGCATTTT.

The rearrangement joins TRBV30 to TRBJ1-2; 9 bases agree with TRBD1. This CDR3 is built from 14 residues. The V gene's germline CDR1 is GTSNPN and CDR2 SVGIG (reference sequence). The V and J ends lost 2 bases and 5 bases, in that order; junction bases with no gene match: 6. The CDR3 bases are TGTGCCTGGAGTCCGTGGGACAGGGTTTATGGCTACACCTTC. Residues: CAWSPWDRVYGYTF.

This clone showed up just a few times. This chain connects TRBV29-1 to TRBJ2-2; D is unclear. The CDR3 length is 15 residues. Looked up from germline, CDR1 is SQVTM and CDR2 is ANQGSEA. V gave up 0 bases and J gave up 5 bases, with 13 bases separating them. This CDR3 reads CSVEEASTRTGELFF. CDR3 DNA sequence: TGCAGCGTTGAAGAGGCTTCGACGCGTACCGGGGAGCTGTTTTTT.

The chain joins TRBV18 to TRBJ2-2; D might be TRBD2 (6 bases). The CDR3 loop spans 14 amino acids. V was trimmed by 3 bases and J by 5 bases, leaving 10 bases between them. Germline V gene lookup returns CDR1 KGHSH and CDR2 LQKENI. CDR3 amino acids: CASSPPRGTGELFF. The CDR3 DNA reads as TGTGCCAGCTCACCCCCACGGGGGACCGGGGAGCTGTTTTTT.

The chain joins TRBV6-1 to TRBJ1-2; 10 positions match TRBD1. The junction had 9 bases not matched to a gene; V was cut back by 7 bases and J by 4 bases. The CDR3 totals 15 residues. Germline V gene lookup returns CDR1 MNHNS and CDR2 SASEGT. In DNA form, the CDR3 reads TGTGCCAGCACCCATTTGACAGGGGGCGGCTATGGCTACACCTTC. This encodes CASTHLTGGGYGYTF.

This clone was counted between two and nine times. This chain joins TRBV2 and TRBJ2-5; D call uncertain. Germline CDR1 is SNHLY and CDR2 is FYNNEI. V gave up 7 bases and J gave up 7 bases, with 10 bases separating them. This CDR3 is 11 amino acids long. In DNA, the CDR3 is TGTGCCAGCAAGGCTTATGGGACCCAGTACTTC. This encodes CASKAYGTQYF.

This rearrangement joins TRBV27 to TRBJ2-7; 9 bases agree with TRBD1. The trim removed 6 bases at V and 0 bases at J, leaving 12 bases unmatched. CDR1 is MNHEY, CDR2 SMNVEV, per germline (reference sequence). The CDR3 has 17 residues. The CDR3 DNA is TGTGCCAGCAGCCGGAAGGGACAGGGCGCGAGCTCCTACGAGCAGTACTTC. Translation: CASSRKGQGASSYEQYF.

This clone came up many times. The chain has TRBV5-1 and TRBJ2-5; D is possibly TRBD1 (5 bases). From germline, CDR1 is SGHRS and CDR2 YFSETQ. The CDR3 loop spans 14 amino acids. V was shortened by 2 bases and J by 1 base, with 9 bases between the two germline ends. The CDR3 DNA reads TGCGCCAGCAGCTTAGGGGTTACCCAAGAGACCCAGTACTTC. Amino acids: CASSLGVTQETQYF.

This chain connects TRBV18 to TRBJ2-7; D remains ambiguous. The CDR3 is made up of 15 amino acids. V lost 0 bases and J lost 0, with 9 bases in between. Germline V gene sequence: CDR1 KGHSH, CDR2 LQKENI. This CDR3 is CASSPPGASSYEQYF. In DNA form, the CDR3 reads TGTGCCAGCTCACCACCTGGCGCGTCCTCCTACGAGCAGTACTTC.

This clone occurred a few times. In DNA form, the CDR3 reads TGTGCCAGCAGCCGTGGGGGTAGCGGGGGCTACGAGCAGTACTTC. It encodes CASSRGGSGGYEQYF. The genes are TRBV7-2 and TRBJ2-7; 9 bases agree with TRBD2. This CDR3 comprises 15 residues. Looked up from germline, CDR1 is SGHTA and CDR2 is FQGNSA. J gave up 3 bases and V 5 bases, and 8 bases lay outside the gene matches.

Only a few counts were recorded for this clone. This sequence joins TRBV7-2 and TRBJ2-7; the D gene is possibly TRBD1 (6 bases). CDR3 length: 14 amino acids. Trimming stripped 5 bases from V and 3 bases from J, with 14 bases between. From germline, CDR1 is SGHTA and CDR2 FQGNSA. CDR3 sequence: CASSRDRTLYEQYF. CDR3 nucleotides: TGTGCCAGCAGCAGAGACAGGACACTCTACGAGCAGTACTTC.